Below, one TCR beta chain is given with its context. This clonotype was picked up a small number of times. Its antigen target is currently unknown. Per-base quality was not reported, and no clone a single base away is much larger than it. According to the study, the label for this sample's time point signals: late sampling 161 to 241 days after vaccination in three convalescent patients. According to the study, the label for this sample's treatment or condition signals: approximately nine-day PBMC culture with coronavirus spike peptide pools or control peptides (ViraFEST assay). The ViraFEST assay was used in the study, in which antigen-specific T cells were expanded with peptide pools and expanded clonotypes were subsequently identified by TCR sequencing. The positive SARS-CoV-2 PCR tests of the convalescent patients were dated from March to December 2020, before the Alpha, Beta and Delta variants emerged in the United States. Each well held about 2.2 million PBMCs cultured in IMDM containing roughly 5.5% human AB serum and roughly 10 IU/ml IL-2, with approximately 9.2 ug/ml peptide pools added. Half of the culture medium was replaced with fresh IL-2-containing medium on days 3 and 7. CD4+ T cells were isolated after about nine days of culture through negative selection using the EasySep CD4+ T cell isolation kit. PBMCs were separated from whole blood using Ficoll-Paque Plus gradient centrifugation and then either used fresh or cryopreserved at -140C. In general, triplicate wells were set up for every culture condition.

For CDR1 and CDR2, the germline V gene lists SGHTA and FQGNSA. Germline trimming amounts to 5 bases on V and 0 bases on J, with 6 as the count of junction bases outside the gene matches. The CDR3 measures 15 amino acids from cysteine to phenylalanine. The sequence is cut down to CDR3 DNA, 45 bases in frame from base 1. This record comes from a study of vaccination and CD4 T cells after COVID-19 (dated by TCRdb to about 2022). As for the study more broadly: Every convalescent patient had a positive nasal swab PCR test for SARS-CoV-2, with mild disease in 9 or 10 patients and severe disease in one. For a few convalescent patients, samples were collected at an early post-vaccination timepoint (day 14) as well as at a late post-vaccination timepoint (days 161 to 241). Post-vaccine blood samples were collected a median of 72 days after the second vaccine dose, ranging from about 13 to 241 days. Control cultures used a CEFX viral epitope pool as positive control, an HIV-1 Nef peptide pool as negative control, or no peptide. Participants received two doses of either the Pfizer-BioNTech BNT162b2 vaccine (n=8) or the Moderna mRNA-1273 vaccine (n=2). Culture stimuli were overlapping spike peptide pools from SARS-CoV-2 and from the common cold coronaviruses HCoV-NL63, HCoV-OC43 and HCoV-229E. In under 13 COVID-19 convalescent patients and a few infection-naive healthy vaccine recipients, researchers compared the spike-specific CD4+ TCR repertoire from before mRNA vaccination with the repertoire from after. Post-COVID blood samples were collected from convalescent patients a median of roughly 100 days after diagnosis, with a range of roughly 30 to 161 days. In the convalescent cohort there were six males and four females, among whom were two Hispanic individuals, seven Caucasians, two Asians and one multiracial person.

General study outcomes and caveats: An increase in the median number of SARS-CoV-2-reactive clonotypes from roughly 20 after infection to 35 to 40 after vaccination was observed, but the change was not found to be significant. Only a relatively small number of convalescent patients were included in the study, and early timepoints following natural infection were not analyzed. In convalescent patients, a median around 83% of post-vaccine SARS-CoV-2-reactive clones were detected only after vaccination, and vaccine-specific priming was suggested by this finding. Nearly all vaccine-specific clones in convalescent patients (304 of 307) were mono-reactive for SARS-CoV-2 spike rather than cross-reactive with common cold coronaviruses.

Libraries came from PCR. DNA from cultured CD4+ T cells underwent TCR sequencing with the Oncomine TCR Beta short-read assay at the Johns Hopkins FTIC core. The QIAamp micro DNA kit was used to extract genomic DNA from the cultured CD4+ T cells. Oncomine TCR Beta libraries from cultured CD4+ T cells were pooled with unique dual indexes and sequenced on an Illumina iSeq 100. The published analysis was carried out like this. Non-productive sequences were removed, and CDR3s that did not start with C, did not end with F or W, or were shorter than 7 amino acids were discarded. The MANAFEST web application was used to identify antigen-specific clonotypes by comparing peptide-stimulated wells against reference wells and other culture wells. To be called positive, a clone needed an FDR below 0.05, an odds ratio above 5, and a productive frequency above 0.1% in at least two of three replicate wells. A clonotype counted as cross-reactive if it showed significant expansion both in the SARS-CoV-2 spike wells and in at least one common cold coronavirus spike condition. CDR3 homology was assessed with Levenshtein distances (stringdist) and unrooted phylogenetic trees (ape) in R version 3.6.1. TCRdb trimmed the raw reads at Q25, called clones with MiXCR and kept productive beta chains. Each entry merges the rows of one CDR3 protein and shows their most common DNA and genes. The V and J calls come from TCRdb's annotation, not from the publication. Here the sample has tens of thousands of distinct CDR3 sequences; roughly two fifths occur a single time. The ten biggest clones cover roughly 29% of the sample.

This sequence originates from a human donor who had recovered from COVID-19. Recombination connected TRBV7-2 to TRBJ1-2; 7 middle bases align to TRBD1. The sample was CD4+ T cells from blood, cultured in vitro, taken about 7 months after SARS-CoV-2 vaccination. The CDR3 in this case is CASSRDRVTNYGYTF. In nucleotides, the sequence is TGTGCCAGCAGCCGGGACAGAGTGACTAACTATGGCTACACCTTC.